One sample yielded the 13 T cell receptor beta chains listed below, sequenced in a study of cytomegalovirus exposure and HLA in healthy donors. Primers for the PCR totalled 60 Vbeta and 13 Jbeta. Here immunoSEQ multiplex PCR was the method, and the copy in TCRdb shows in-frame clones only, minus some. The table shows 95,000 to 150,000 clones, with 60% to 85% occurring only once. The sequencing sample was made of PBMCs. The receptors were gathered from a middle-aged woman in good health and CMV-seropositive.

The chain carries TRBV7-2 and TRBJ2-1; no definite D call. Germline V gene sequence: CDR1 SGHTA, CDR2 FQGNSA. The ends were cut back, 5 bases at V and 8 bases at J, with 13 bases in the middle. The CDR3 runs to 13 residues. The CDR3 bases are TGTGCCAGCAGCCTACGCATTGTTGATGAGCAGTTCTTC. It is translated as CASSLRIVDEQFF. The full variable domain, completed using reference TRBV7-2 and TRBJ2-1, is GAGVSQSPSNKVTEKGKDVELRCDPISGHTALYWYRQSLGQGLEFLIYFQGNSAPDKSGLPSDRFSAERTGGSVSTLTIQRTQQEDSAVYLCASSLRIVDEQFFGPGTRLTVL.

This sequence joins TRBV5-1 and TRBJ1-1; the match to TRBD1 covers 7 bases. With 7 bases clipped from V and 1 base from J, the junction kept 10 bases outside the gene matches. The CDR3 has 15 residues. CDR1 SGHRS and CDR2 YFSETQ come from the germline V gene. The CDR3: CASFKSGQPNTEAFF. The DNA of the CDR3 is TGCGCCAGCTTTAAGTCGGGACAGCCGAACACTGAAGCTTTCTTT.

This chain connects TRBV6-5 to TRBJ1-2; 7 bases agree with TRBD1. CDR1 and CDR2 (germline): MNHEY, SVGAGI. The CDR3 is 15 residues long. The V gene end was trimmed by 5 bases and the J gene end by 5 bases; junction bases not matched to a gene: 11. CDR3 sequence: CASSSSPPGGYGYTF. DNA of the CDR3: TGTGCCAGCAGTAGCTCACCTCCAGGGGGGTATGGCTACACCTTC.

Regarding this clone: This may be a read error: a much more frequent sequence differs by one nucleotide. V and J are TRBV6-5 and TRBJ2-5; D not certain. The CDR3 has 11 residues. Germline CDR1 and CDR2: MNHEY and SVGAGI. Trimming stripped 6 bases from V and 4 bases from J, with 6 bases between. The CDR3 spells CASSSVETQYF. In DNA form, the CDR3 reads TGTGCCAGCAGCTCGGTAGAGACCCAGTACTTC.

This clone was seen only once. This chain connects TRBV27 to TRBJ2-2; no clear D gene. Germline CDR1 reads MNHEY; CDR2 reads SMNVEV (reference sequence). The CDR3 runs to 16 residues. The V gene lost 5 bases and the J gene lost 0 bases, with 13 bases spanning the gap. The CDR3 bases are TGTGCCAGCAGTACCATCGGGTTTTCGAACACCGGGGAGCTGTTTTTT. Translated: CASSTIGFSNTGELFF.

This chain joins TRBV27 and TRBJ2-7, with 9 bases aligning to TRBD2. CDR1 and CDR2 from the germline V gene are MNHEY and SMNVEV (reference sequence). CDR3 length: 15 residues. V shed 3 bases, J shed 3 bases, and the junction held 6 bases outside the gene matches. In DNA, the CDR3 is TGTGCCAGCAGTTTTTCGACTAGCGGTGGCTACGAGCAGTACTTC. This gives the protein CASSFSTSGGYEQYF.

V usage is TRBV2 and J usage is TRBJ2-5; no clear D gene. The length of the CDR3 is 10 residues. Germline V gene sequence: CDR1 SNHLY, CDR2 FYNNEI. V dropped 10 bases and J dropped 5 bases, with 8 bases sitting between them. The CDR3 sequence: CAIRLETQYF. CDR3 bases: TGTGCCATCCGTCTGGAGACCCAGTACTTC. The whole variable domain, remainder taken from reference TRBV2 and TRBJ2-5, is EPEVTQTPSHQVTQMGQEVILRCVPISNHLYFYWYRQILGQKVEFLVSFYNNEISEKSEIFDDQFSVERPDGSNFTLKIRSTKLEDSAMYFCAIRLETQYFGPGTRLLVL.

The rearrangement uses TRBV28 and TRBJ1-5; a possible D gene is TRBD1 (5 bases). The CDR3 is 13 amino acids. V was pared by 6 bases and J by 6 bases, with 12 bases between. CDR1 and CDR2 from the germline V gene are MDHEN and SYDVKM. CDR3 amino acids: CASRSREVQPQHF. CDR3 DNA sequence: TGTGCCAGCAGAAGCAGGGAGGTTCAGCCCCAGCATTTT. The full variable domain, rest sourced from reference TRBV28 and TRBJ1-5, is DVKVTQSSRYLVKRTGEKVFLECVQDMDHENMFWYRQDPGLGLRLIYFSYDVKMKEKGDIPEGYSVSREKKERFSLILESASTNQTSMYLCASRSREVQPQHFGDGTRLSIL.

This clone turned up a few times. CDR3 region: CASSQTGQGARDTQYF. In DNA, the CDR3 is TGCGCCAGCAGCCAAACGGGGCAGGGGGCGCGGGATACGCAGTATTTT. J is TRBJ2-3 and V is TRBV5-1, with 8 bases lining up with TRBD1. The V gene end was trimmed by 4 bases and the J gene end by 6 bases; junction bases not matched to a gene: 13. The CDR3 has 16 residues. The germline V gene has CDR1 SGHRS and CDR2 YFSETQ.

This chain uses TRBV13 with TRBJ2-5, with TRBD2 identical over 9 bases. Germline V CDR1 and CDR2: PRHDT, FYEKMQ (reference sequence). The CDR3 covers 16 residues. J gave up 2 bases and V 2 bases, and 6 bases lay outside the gene matches. The CDR3 reads CASSLFASGVQETQYF. CDR3 coding DNA: TGTGCCAGCAGCTTATTCGCTAGCGGGGTACAAGAGACCCAGTACTTC.

The chain carries TRBV2 and TRBJ2-1; 7 nucleotides match TRBD2. The CDR3 runs to 13 residues. Trimming cost V 7 bases and J 9 bases; bases outside gene matches: 9. Germline V gene data show CDR1 as SNHLY and CDR2 as FYNNEI. CDR3 sequence: CASISGKVGEQFF. DNA for the CDR3: TGTGCCAGCATAAGCGGGAAGGTCGGTGAGCAGTTCTTC.

J is TRBJ2-2 and V is TRBV4-2, with 10 nucleotides matching TRBD2. V shed 0 bases, J shed 2 bases, and the junction held 9 bases outside the gene matches. This CDR3 has 19 amino acids. Germline assignment: CDR1 LGHNA and CDR2 YNFKEQ. The chain's CDR3 is CASSQESSSGSLNTGELFF. CDR3 DNA sequence: TGTGCCAGCAGCCAAGAGTCATCTAGCGGGAGCCTAAACACCGGGGAGCTGTTTTTT.

This clone has a single count. V and J are TRBV19 and TRBJ2-4, with D possibly TRBD1 on 6 matching bases. Deletions cut 6 bases from V and 1 base from J, with 16 bases between. Germline assignment: CDR1 LNHDA and CDR2 SQIVND (reference sequence). The CDR3 is made up of 16 amino acids. The chain's CDR3 is CASSTQGRLAKNIQYF. The CDR3 DNA follows: TGTGCCAGTAGCACCCAGGGGCGTTTGGCCAAAAACATTCAGTACTTC. The full variable domain, rest sourced from reference TRBV19 and TRBJ2-4, is DGGITQSPKYLFRKEGQNVTLSCEQNLNHDAMYWYRQDPGQGLRLIYYSQIVNDFQKGDIAEGYSVSREKKESFPLTVTSAQKNPTAFYLCASSTQGRLAKNIQYFGAGTRLSVL.